These 14 T cell receptor beta chains were all obtained from the same sample, sequenced in a study of breast tumors, draining lymph nodes, adjacent tissues. TCRdb ran MiXCR on the multiplex PCR reads and lists one entry per CDR3 protein. Of about 22,000 distinct CDR3 sequences listed, 55% to 80% are singletons. The sequenced material came from tumor-adjacent breast tissue. These receptors were taken from a female donor with breast cancer. Some clones in this sample may be carry-over from other donors' samples.

This clonotype was observed many times. The chain is built from TRBV6-2 or TRBV6-3 and TRBJ1-5, with D possibly being TRBD1 (6 bases). V lost 9 bases to trimming and J lost 1 base, with 22 bases between them. This CDR3 is 17 amino acids long. Germline CDR1 reads MNHEY; CDR2 reads SVGEGT. For the CDR3, the DNA is TGTGCCAGTCGTCTCGGGGGGCGCGGGGTAAGCAATCAGCCCCAGCATTTT. It yields the protein CASRLGGRGVSNQPQHF.

The rearrangement uses TRBV4-2 and TRBJ2-3; 16 bases line up with TRBD2. The J segment lost 5 bases and the V segment lost 4 bases, leaving 6 bases of the junction unmatched. Germline V gene sequence: CDR1 LGHNA, CDR2 YNFKEQ. The CDR3 is made up of 17 amino acids. For the CDR3, the DNA is TGTGCCAGCAGCCCTGCCGGGACTAGCGGGGGGGAAGATACGCAGTATTTT. Residues: CASSPAGTSGGEDTQYF.

The genes are TRBV5-5 and TRBJ1-4; perhaps TRBD1 as D (5 bases). The V and J ends lost 6 bases and 3 bases respectively, with 15 bases between them. The germline V gene encodes CDR1 SGHKS and CDR2 YYEKEE (reference sequence). This CDR3 is 15 amino acids long. CDR3 nucleotides: TGTGCCAGCAAATTGGGGCAGGCGTCTAATGAAAAACTGTTTTTT. Amino acids: CASKLGQASNEKLFF.

This clonotype was picked up many times. The germline gene is not matched at one end of the junction; a read error may be the cause. The chain uses TRBV19 and TRBJ2-5; weak D call: TRBD2 (6 bases). The CDR3 is 17 residues long. The germline V gene has CDR1 LNHDA and CDR2 SQIVND (reference sequence). The CDR3 DNA sequence: TGTGCCAGTAGTGCTCACTATAGCGGTTATTTACAAGAGACCCAGTCCTTC. Its protein is CASSAHYSGYLQETQSF.

V gene TRBV19 combines with J gene TRBJ2-3; tentative D call: TRBD1 (5 bases). Germline CDR1 LNHDA, CDR2 SQIVND (reference sequence). The CDR3 runs to 13 residues. V gave up 3 bases and J gave up 5 bases, with 9 bases separating them. The CDR3 bases are TGTGCCAGTAGTATGGGGCACAGAGATACGCAGTATTTT. It is translated as CASSMGHRDTQYF.

This clonotype was found many times. The V gene is TRBV12-3 or TRBV12-4, the J gene TRBJ2-5; 7 bases line up with TRBD1. CDR3 length: 13 residues. The J segment lost 5 bases and the V segment lost 1 base, leaving 1 base of the junction unmatched. CDR3 sequence reads: CASSLVQGETQYF. The CDR3 nucleotides read TGTGCCAGCAGTTTAGTACAGGGGGAGACCCAGTACTTC.

Ten or more counts support this clonotype. The chain carries TRBV13 and TRBJ2-5; D perhaps matches TRBD1 (6 bases). V was trimmed by 2 bases and J by 2 bases, leaving 12 bases between them. The CDR3 extends over 15 amino acids. Looked up from germline, CDR1 is PRHDT and CDR2 is FYEKMQ (reference sequence). The CDR3 bases are TGTGCCAGCAGCTTAAGTGGGGGACATCAAGAGACCCAGTACTTC. Amino acid sequence: CASSLSGGHQETQYF.

The chain couples TRBV10-2 to TRBJ1-6; no clear D. Per germline, CDR1 WSHSY and CDR2 SAAADI. The ends were cut back, 5 bases at V and 5 bases at J, with 13 bases in the middle. The CDR3 contains 15 residues. This CDR3 reads CASSPTPGHNSPLHF. Here the CDR3 DNA reads TGCGCCAGCAGTCCAACCCCCGGTCATAATTCACCCCTCCACTTT.

The table lists this clonotype with many counts. V usage is TRBV20-1 and J usage is TRBJ2-1; D is uncertain. Trimming took off 3 bases at V and 0 bases at J, with 3 bases between the two ends. The germline CDR1 and CDR2 sequences are DFQATT and SNEGSKA (reference sequence). The CDR3 length is 12 residues. CDR3 loop: CSARPSYNEQFF. As DNA, the CDR3 is TGCAGTGCTAGGCCCTCCTACAATGAGCAGTTCTTC.

This clonotype was recorded many times. V gene TRBV20-1 combines with J gene TRBJ2-3; D gene unclear. The CDR3 has 13 residues. V was trimmed by 5 bases and J by 1 base, leaving 10 bases between them. CDR1 is DFQATT and CDR2 is SNEGSKA in the germline V gene (reference sequence). CDR3 residues: CSAETPGTDTQYF. Here the CDR3 DNA reads TGCAGTGCTGAGACACCGGGCACAGATACGCAGTATTTT.

V is TRBV7-8 and J is TRBJ1-5; no firm D call. The CDR3 length is 16 residues. V was clipped by 2 bases and J by 0 bases, with 11 bases between them. Germline-derived CDR1 and CDR2 are SGHVS and FQNEAQ. The DNA of the CDR3 is TGTGCCAGCAGCTTAACGACACCGTATAGCAATCAGCCCCAGCATTTT. It translates to CASSLTTPYSNQPQHF.

The chain employs TRBV12-3 or TRBV12-4 and TRBJ1-3; no firm D call. Deletions cut 3 bases from V and 2 bases from J, with 8 bases between. This CDR3 spans 14 amino acids. CDR3 residues: CASSFSGTGNTIYF. DNA for the CDR3: TGTGCCAGCAGTTTTTCCGGAACTGGAAACACCATATATTTT.

The chain links TRBV24-1 to TRBJ1-2, with 8 bases lining up with TRBD1. The ends lost 3 bases at V and 11 bases at J; junction bases unmatched: 13. Germline CDR1 KGHDR, CDR2 SFDVKD. CDR3 length: 15 residues. CDR3 protein: CATSDPTTGDVGYTF. DNA for the CDR3: TGTGCCACCAGTGATCCTACGACAGGGGACGTTGGGTACACCTTC.

The rearrangement uses TRBV12-3 or TRBV12-4 and TRBJ2-3, with 7 nucleotides matching TRBD2. This CDR3 has 15 residues. J lost 7 bases, V lost 7 bases, and 14 bases had no gene match. The CDR3 nucleotides read TGTGCCAGCACCCTGCGGGAACCGGGAGGACATACGCAGTATTTT. This sequence encodes CASTLREPGGHTQYF.